The subject of this entry is one T cell receptor beta chain. As yet, its antigen is unknown. These data belong to a study of OX40 agonist ivuxolimab in advanced cancers. TCRdb's table, derived via immunoSEQ multiplex PCR, lists solely in-frame clones and lacks some. Among 65,000 to 75,000 clones, 70% to 90% were seen once, and the ten largest hold 2% to 2.5%. Study-wide points: Compared with CD4+, CD8+ T cells on average had more expanded clones. Among expanded peripheral T cells, antigen specificity went undetermined.

The CDR3 has 16 residues. Looked up from germline, CDR1 is SEHNR and CDR2 is FQNEAQ (reference sequence). V shed 4 bases and J 4 bases; nucleotides not matched to a gene: 4. The clonotype originates from an adult with an advanced solid tumor such as melanoma, head and neck, liver or kidney cancer. The chain combines TRBV7-9 with TRBJ2-3, with 14 bases lining up with TRBD2. Sample: CD4+ or CD8+ T cells sorted from blood, taken in a trial of the OX40 agonist ivuxolimab. The CDR3 loop reads CASSSRLAGGSDTQYF. The CDR3, as DNA: TGTGCCAGCAGCTCGAGACTAGCGGGAGGGTCAGATACGCAGTATTTT.